Below are 20 T cell receptor beta chains sequenced from a single sample in a study of blood T cell repertoires in COVID-19. Measured with immunoSEQ multiplex PCR; TCRdb has only the in-frame clones, and not every one. The sample lists about 100,000 clones, approximately 80% occurring once. Specimen: peripheral blood. These receptors were collected from a man in his forties or fifties with active or convalescent COVID-19.

The chain combines TRBV29-1 with TRBJ1-2, with D uncertain. The V gene's germline CDR1 is SQVTM and CDR2 ANQGSEA. The CDR3 totals 13 residues. With 5 bases removed from V and 4 bases from J, the gap between germline ends came to 14 bases. Here the CDR3 reads CSVNIGGSYGYTF. CDR3 bases: TGCAGCGTTAACATCGGAGGTAGCTATGGCTACACCTTC.

V usage is TRBV5-1 and J usage is TRBJ1-2; D is unclear. The CDR3 runs 13 residues. Trimming took 3 bases from V and 5 from J, leaving 11 bases between them. CDR1 is SGHRS, CDR2 YFSETQ, per germline. DNA of the CDR3: TGCGCCAGCAGCTCTTCAGGACTTTATGGCTACACCTTC. This codes for CASSSSGLYGYTF.

This clone appeared a single time. J is TRBJ2-2 and V is TRBV10-3; D possibly corresponds to TRBD1 (6 bases). The CDR3 sequence is 15 residues long. From germline, CDR1 is ENHRY and CDR2 SYGVKD. V was trimmed by 6 bases and J by 0 bases, leaving 11 bases between them. The CDR3 region is CAISRDISNTGELFF. CDR3 DNA: TGTGCCATCAGCCGGGACATATCGAACACCGGGGAGCTGTTTTTT.

The chain carries TRBV2 and TRBJ2-7; 11 bases are shared with TRBD1. The CDR3 consists of 15 residues. Germline V gives CDR1 SNHLY, CDR2 FYNNEI. The J segment lost 2 bases and the V segment lost 1 base, leaving 1 base of the junction unmatched. In DNA, the CDR3 is TGTGCCAGCAGTGAAGGGGGACAGGGGGCCTACGAGCAGTACTTC. This encodes CASSEGGQGAYEQYF.

This chain links TRBV20-1 with TRBJ2-1, with TRBD2 identical over 8 bases. The CDR3 is 14 amino acids. J lost 6 bases, V lost 3 bases, and 7 bases had no gene match. The germline V gene encodes CDR1 DFQATT and CDR2 SNEGSKA (reference sequence). The DNA for the CDR3 is TGCAGTGCTAGTTACAGCGGGAGTCCCAATGAGCAGTTCTTC. It yields the protein CSASYSGSPNEQFF.

CDR3 DNA: TGTGCCAGCAGCTTAGCGCTAGTTAGCGGGATGAGGGCAGATACGCAGTATTTT. This sequence encodes CASSLALVSGMRADTQYF. The chain uses TRBV7-8 and TRBJ2-3; 8 bases are shared with TRBD2. This CDR3 contains 18 residues. The germline gives CDR1 SGHVS, CDR2 FQNEAQ. Trimming at V came to 0 bases and at J to 4 bases, leaving 12 bases not matched to a gene.

This chain uses TRBV4-1 with TRBJ1-5; no clear D. The germline CDR1 and CDR2 sequences are MGHRA and YSYEKL. Deletions cut 0 bases from V and 2 bases from J, with 20 bases between. The CDR3 consists of 19 residues. The DNA for the CDR3 is TGCGCCAGCAGCCAAGAACCCACCCCTGGGCCCCTCGGCAATCAGCCCCAGCATTTT. Residues: CASSQEPTPGPLGNQPQHF.

The V call is TRBV14, the J call TRBJ2-7; the D gene is possibly TRBD2 (5 bases). Germline lookup yields CDR1 SGHDN and CDR2 FVKESK. This CDR3 comprises 12 residues. V lost 4 bases to trimming and J lost 9 bases, with 13 bases between them. The CDR3 loop reads CASSLIRDLQYF. CDR3 nucleotides: TGTGCCAGCAGCCTAATACGGGATCTGCAGTACTTC.

The V call is TRBV10-1, the J call TRBJ2-2, with 7 nucleotides matching TRBD2. Per the germline V gene, CDR1 is WNHNN and CDR2 is SYGVQD (reference sequence). CDR3 length: 17 residues. V dropped 0 bases and J dropped 0; count of bases not matched to a gene: 4. CDR3: CASSESHSGSNTGELFF. For the CDR3, the DNA is TGCGCCAGCAGTGAGTCGCATAGCGGGTCGAACACCGGGGAGCTGTTTTTT.

The chain combines TRBV19 with TRBJ2-5; weak D call: TRBD2 (6 bases). Germline V CDR1 and CDR2: LNHDA, SQIVND (reference sequence). The CDR3 covers 13 residues. Deletions cut 7 bases from V and 5 bases from J, with 14 bases between. The CDR3 coding sequence is TGTGCCAGTACTAACTCGGAGGGGGAGACCCAGTACTTC. Translating gives CASTNSEGETQYF.

The chain is built from TRBV6-8 and TRBJ2-2, with D hard to call. Germline V gene data show CDR1 as MNHGY and CDR2 as SAAAGT. The CDR3 has 14 amino acids. Trimming removed 8 bases at V and 4 bases at J, with 14 bases between. This CDR3 reads CASHTAAATGELFF. The CDR3 bases are TGTGCCAGCCACACGGCGGCGGCCACCGGGGAGCTGTTTTTT.

This clone was observed a handful of times. The chain recombines TRBV5-4 with TRBJ2-7, with TRBD2 matching over 11 bases. Germline lookup yields CDR1 SGHNT and CDR2 YYREEE (reference sequence). With V trimmed by 7 bases and J by 3 bases, 12 bases remained unmatched. CDR3 length equals 16 residues. DNA of the CDR3: TGTGCCAGCTCTAACAGGGGAGGACTAGCGGGCTACGAGCAGTACTTC. It is translated as CASSNRGGLAGYEQYF. Supplemented by reference TRBV5-4 and TRBJ2-7, the full variable domain reads ETGVTQSPTHLIKTRGQQVTLRCSSQSGHNTVSWYQQALGQGPQFIFQYYREEENGRGNFPPRFSGLQFPNYSSELNVNALELDDSALYLCASSNRGGLAGYEQYFGPGTRLTVT.

The rearrangement joins TRBV21-1 to TRBJ1-1; the table calls TRBD1, which could not be checked here. TRBV21-1 is a documented pseudogene. This CDR3 comprises 21 residues. CDR3 amino acids: CASSRLAPLRSNSTGGTEAFF. Here the CDR3 DNA reads TGTGCCAGCAGTCGCTTGGCTCCCCTACGATCGAACTCTACAGGGGGGACTGAAGCTTTCTTT.

The gene calls are TRBV19 and TRBJ1-3, with D possibly TRBD1 on 6 matching bases. This CDR3 contains 18 residues. The germline V and J ends were trimmed by 6 bases and 1 base, with 22 bases remaining between them. From germline, CDR1 is LNHDA and CDR2 SQIVND (reference sequence). The CDR3, as DNA: TGTGCCAGTAGACCAACATACGGACAGTTACGATCTGGAAACACCATATATTTT. Translating it yields CASRPTYGQLRSGNTIYF.

The chain employs TRBV30 and TRBJ2-5; D possibly corresponds to TRBD2 (7 bases). This CDR3 has 15 amino acids. CDR1 is GTSNPN and CDR2 is SVGIG in the germline V gene (reference sequence). Trimming stripped 2 bases from V and 4 bases from J, with 17 bases between. In DNA, the CDR3 is TGTGCCTGGAGTCAAGGGGGGGGGCTTCGAGAGACCCAGTACTTC. This codes for CAWSQGGGLRETQYF.

This chain links TRBV18 with TRBJ2-1; D is unclear. The CDR3 runs to 14 residues. With 1 base removed from V and 6 bases from J, the gap between germline ends came to 10 bases. Per the germline V gene, CDR1 is KGHSH and CDR2 is LQKENI. DNA of the CDR3: TGTGCCAGCTCACCACGCCGGTTGCTCAATGAGCAGTTCTTC. Protein sequence: CASSPRRLLNEQFF. The variable domain in full, with the rest retrieved from reference TRBV18 and TRBJ2-1, is NAGVMQNPRHLVRRRGQEARLRCSPMKGHSHVYWYRQLPEEGLKFMVYLQKENIIDESGMPKERFSAEFPKEGPSILRIQQVVRGDSAAYFCASSPRRLLNEQFFGPGTRLTVL.

This clone was observed at least ten times. The chain has TRBV27 and TRBJ2-7, with 9 bases aligning to TRBD2. There are 13 residues in the CDR3. Per germline, CDR1 MNHEY and CDR2 SMNVEV (reference sequence). With 8 bases clipped from V and 3 bases from J, the junction kept 5 bases outside the gene matches. CDR3 region: CASGRLADYEQYF. The DNA of the CDR3 is TGTGCCAGCGGCAGACTAGCGGACTACGAGCAGTACTTC.

The chain combines TRBV23-1 with TRBJ2-1; maybe TRBD2 (6 bases). TRBV23-1 is an ORF; its function is uncertain. CDR3 length: 16 amino acids. The germline V and J ends were trimmed by 2 bases and 3 bases, with 14 bases remaining between them. CDR3 amino acids: CASSQPAGSFYNEQFF. The DNA for the CDR3 is TGCGCCAGCAGTCAACCGGCCGGGAGCTTCTACAATGAGCAGTTCTTC.

The chain links TRBV3-1 (or the pseudogene TRBV3-2) to TRBJ2-1; TRBD2 aligns across 10 bases. There are 15 residues in the CDR3. Trimming took 3 bases from V and 7 from J; bases not matched to a gene: 6. Germline V CDR1 and CDR2: LGHDT, YNNKEL (reference sequence). DNA for the CDR3: TGTGCCAGCAGCCACAGTAGCGGGAGGAGGAATGAGCAGTTCTTC. Protein: CASSHSSGRRNEQFF.

This clone was counted a single time. The chain employs TRBV21-1 and TRBJ1-1; no DNA check was done on the table's D call, TRBD1. TRBV21-1 is a known pseudogene. The CDR3 loop spans 18 amino acids. CDR3 nucleotides: TGTGCCAGCAGCGAAACAAGACAGGGGCGAAGGGAGAACACTGAAGCTTTCTTT. Amino acid sequence: CASSETRQGRRENTEAFF.